The clone carrying this TCR beta chain has a single count. Its antigen is unknown. This table comes from immunoSEQ multiplex PCR, and its TCRdb copy is limited to in-frame clones, with some not included. Of 30,000 or so clones detected, 82% appear once; the ten largest clones hold 2% to 2.5%. This sample was included in a study of Tregs in tolerant kidney transplant recipients. Study in general: Sorting of CD4+CD25+CD127- cells followed 3-day belatacept mixed lymphocyte reactions, sometimes with roughly 5-day graft donor restimulation. Study results and caveats: Few patients were studied, so findings need validation in larger groups.

V gave up 3 bases and J gave up 9 bases, with 8 bases separating them. The CDR3 has 10 amino acids. CDR1 and CDR2 (germline): DFQATT, SNEGSKA (reference sequence). This chain joins TRBV20-1 and TRBJ1-1, with D unclear. Specimen: Tregs from blood cultured with allogeneic cells. This receptor was taken from a human donor in good health. CDR3 region: CSASSNKAFF. CDR3 nucleotides: TGCAGTGCTAGTTCGAACAAAGCTTTCTTT.